This TCR beta chain was retrieved from a study of blood T cell repertoires in COVID-19. Background on the study: PBMCs, B-cell-depleted T cells, or T cells were the source of the cDNA or gDNA that made up the material.

The table came from immunoSEQ multiplex PCR; TCRdb's copy has only in-frame clones and leaves some out. Of some 150,000 clones in the sample, about 86% were seen once. CDR3 length: 14 residues. Germline V gives CDR1 SGDLS, CDR2 YYNGEE. V lost 0 bases, J lost 3 bases, and 7 bases lay in between. This receptor was taken from a woman in her sixties with acute or convalescent COVID-19. This chain uses TRBV9 with TRBJ1-3; tentatively, D is TRBD1 (5 bases). The material sequenced was peripheral blood. The CDR3, as DNA: TGTGCCAGCAGCGTAGATGACAGTGGAAACACCATATATTTT. Its protein is CASSVDDSGNTIYF.